The TCR beta chain described here comes from a study of blood T cell repertoires in COVID-19. Study-level background: The United States, Italy and Spain supplied acute and convalescent COVID-19 samples. The cDNA or gDNA used as material had been derived from T cells, B-cell-depleted T cells, or PBMCs.

Authors' data handling: Estimation of nucleated cell counts was performed using reference gene primer amplification. Libraries were prepared by immunoSEQ multiplex PCR; TCRdb keeps only in-frame clonotypes and omits some of them. That table furnishes V, J and clone size, whereas the DNA furnished D and trimming. The sample has some 240,000 clones, roughly nine tenths seen once. Germline trimming cut 2 bases from V and 5 bases from J; bases unmatched to any gene: 13. The CDR3 totals 17 residues. Germline CDR1 reads SGHAT; CDR2 reads FQNNGV. The sample was peripheral blood. This chain connects TRBV11-2 to TRBJ2-3; TRBD1 agrees at 7 bases. This receptor was identified in a man in his fifties or sixties who had recovered from COVID-19. As DNA, the CDR3 is TGTGCCAGCAGCTTATCCCCGTTACGACAGGGAAGAGATACGCAGTATTTT. Its translation: CASSLSPLRQGRDTQYF.